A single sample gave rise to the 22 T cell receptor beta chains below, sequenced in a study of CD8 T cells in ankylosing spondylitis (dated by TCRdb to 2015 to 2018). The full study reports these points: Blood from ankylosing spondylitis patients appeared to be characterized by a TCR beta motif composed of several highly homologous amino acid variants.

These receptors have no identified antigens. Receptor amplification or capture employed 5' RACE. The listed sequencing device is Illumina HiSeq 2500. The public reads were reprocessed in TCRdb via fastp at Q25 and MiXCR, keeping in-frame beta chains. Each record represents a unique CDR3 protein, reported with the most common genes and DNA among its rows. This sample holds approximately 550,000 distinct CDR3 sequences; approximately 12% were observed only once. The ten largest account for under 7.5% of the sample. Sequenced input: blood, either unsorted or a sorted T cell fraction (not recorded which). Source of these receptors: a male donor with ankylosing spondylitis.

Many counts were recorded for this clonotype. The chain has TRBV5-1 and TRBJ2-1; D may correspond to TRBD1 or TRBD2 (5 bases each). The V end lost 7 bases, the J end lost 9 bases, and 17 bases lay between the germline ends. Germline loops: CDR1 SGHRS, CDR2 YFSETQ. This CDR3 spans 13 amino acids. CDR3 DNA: TGCGCCAGCTCCCGGGACCTACTTGTTGAGCAGTTCTTC. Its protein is CASSRDLLVEQFF.

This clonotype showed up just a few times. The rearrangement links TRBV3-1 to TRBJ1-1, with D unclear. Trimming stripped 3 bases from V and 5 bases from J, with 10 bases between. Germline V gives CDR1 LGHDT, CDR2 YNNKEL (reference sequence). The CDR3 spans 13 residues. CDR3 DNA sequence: TGTGCCAGCAGCCAGGGTCTGGTTACTGAAGCTTTCTTT. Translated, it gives CASSQGLVTEAFF.

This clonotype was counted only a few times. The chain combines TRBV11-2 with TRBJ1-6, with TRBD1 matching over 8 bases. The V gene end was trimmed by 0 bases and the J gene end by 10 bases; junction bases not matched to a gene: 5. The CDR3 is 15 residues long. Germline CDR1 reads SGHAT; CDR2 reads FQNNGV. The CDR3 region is CASSLEPGGISPLHF. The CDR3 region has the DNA TGTGCCAGCAGCTTAGAGCCAGGGGGCATCTCACCCCTCCACTTT.

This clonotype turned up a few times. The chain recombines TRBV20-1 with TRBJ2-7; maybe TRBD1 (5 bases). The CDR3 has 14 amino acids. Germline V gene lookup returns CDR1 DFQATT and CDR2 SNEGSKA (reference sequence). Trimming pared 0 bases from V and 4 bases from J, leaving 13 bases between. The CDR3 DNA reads TGCAGTGCTAGAGATTCGCAGGGAAGATACGAGCAGTACTTC. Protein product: CSARDSQGRYEQYF.

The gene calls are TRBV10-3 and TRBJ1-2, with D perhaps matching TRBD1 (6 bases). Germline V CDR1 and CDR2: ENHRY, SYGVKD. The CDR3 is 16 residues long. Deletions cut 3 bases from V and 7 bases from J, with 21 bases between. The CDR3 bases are TGTGCCATCAGTGACCAACTCCAGGGGCCCCTTGGTGGCTACACCTTC. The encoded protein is CAISDQLQGPLGGYTF.

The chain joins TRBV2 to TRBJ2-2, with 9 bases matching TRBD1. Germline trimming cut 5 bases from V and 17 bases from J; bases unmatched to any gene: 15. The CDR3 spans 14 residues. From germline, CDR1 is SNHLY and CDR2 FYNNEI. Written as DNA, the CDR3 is TGTGCCAGCAGTTTGGACAGGGGAACACCGGGGCTCTTTTTT. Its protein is CASSLDRGTPGLFF.

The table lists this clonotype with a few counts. CDR3 in amino acids: CSGASSYEQYF. In nucleotides, the CDR3 is TGCAGTGGCGCGAGCAGCTACGAGCAGTACTTC. The V and J genes are TRBV20-1 and TRBJ2-7; no clear D gene. V was cut by 7 bases and J by 3 bases, with 10 bases left in between. Germline CDR1 is DFQATT and CDR2 is SNEGSKA (reference sequence). The CDR3 sequence is 11 residues long.

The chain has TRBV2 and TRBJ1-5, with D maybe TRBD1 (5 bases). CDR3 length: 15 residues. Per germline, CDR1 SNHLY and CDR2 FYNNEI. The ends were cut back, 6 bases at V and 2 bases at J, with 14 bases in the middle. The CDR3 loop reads CASRQESRGNQPQHF. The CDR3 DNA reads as TGTGCCAGCAGACAGGAAAGTCGCGGCAATCAGCCCCAGCATTTT.

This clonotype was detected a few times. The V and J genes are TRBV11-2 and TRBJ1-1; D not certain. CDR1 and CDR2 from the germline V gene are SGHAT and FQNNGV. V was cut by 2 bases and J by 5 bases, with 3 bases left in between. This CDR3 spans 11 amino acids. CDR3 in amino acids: CASSLWTEAFF. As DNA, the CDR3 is TGTGCCAGCAGCTTATGGACTGAAGCTTTCTTT.

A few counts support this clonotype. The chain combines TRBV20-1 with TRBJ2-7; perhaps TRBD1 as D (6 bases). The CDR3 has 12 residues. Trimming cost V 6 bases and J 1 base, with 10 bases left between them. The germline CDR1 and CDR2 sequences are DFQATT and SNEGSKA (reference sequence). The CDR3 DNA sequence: TGCAGTGCGGGACACTTTTCCTACGAGCAGTACTTC. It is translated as CSAGHFSYEQYF.

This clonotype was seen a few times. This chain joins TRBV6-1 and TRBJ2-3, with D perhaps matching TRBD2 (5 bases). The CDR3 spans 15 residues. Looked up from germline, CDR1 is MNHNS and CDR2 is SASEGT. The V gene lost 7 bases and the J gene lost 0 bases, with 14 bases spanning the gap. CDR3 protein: CASTHLSGSTDTQYF. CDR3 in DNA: TGTGCCAGCACCCACTTGAGCGGAAGCACAGATACGCAGTATTTT.

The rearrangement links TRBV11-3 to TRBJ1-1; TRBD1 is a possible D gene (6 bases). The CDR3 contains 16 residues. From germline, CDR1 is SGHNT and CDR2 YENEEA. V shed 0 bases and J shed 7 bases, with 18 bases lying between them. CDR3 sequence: CASSLDIFRGASEAFF. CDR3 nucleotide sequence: TGTGCCAGCAGCTTAGATATTTTTCGGGGGGCTAGTGAAGCTTTCTTT.

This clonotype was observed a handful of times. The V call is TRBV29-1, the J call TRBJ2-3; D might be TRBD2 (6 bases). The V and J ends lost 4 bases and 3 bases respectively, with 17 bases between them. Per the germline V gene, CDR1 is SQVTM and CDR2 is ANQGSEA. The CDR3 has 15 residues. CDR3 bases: TGCAGCGTTGGTATATATGGGGGGAGTACAGATACGCAGTATTTT. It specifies CSVGIYGGSTDTQYF.

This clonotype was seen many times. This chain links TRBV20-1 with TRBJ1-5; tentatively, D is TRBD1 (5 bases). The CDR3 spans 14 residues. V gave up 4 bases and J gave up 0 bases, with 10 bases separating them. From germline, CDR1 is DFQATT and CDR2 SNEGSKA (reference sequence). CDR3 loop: CSAKGKLSNQPQHF. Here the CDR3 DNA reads TGCAGTGCTAAGGGGAAACTTAGCAATCAGCCCCAGCATTTT.

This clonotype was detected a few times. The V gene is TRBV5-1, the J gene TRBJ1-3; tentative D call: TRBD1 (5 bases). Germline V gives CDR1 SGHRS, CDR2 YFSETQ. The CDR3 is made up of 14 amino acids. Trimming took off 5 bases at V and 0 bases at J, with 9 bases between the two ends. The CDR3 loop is CASRQTVSGNTIYF. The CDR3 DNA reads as TGCGCCAGCAGGCAGACAGTCTCTGGAAACACCATATATTTT.

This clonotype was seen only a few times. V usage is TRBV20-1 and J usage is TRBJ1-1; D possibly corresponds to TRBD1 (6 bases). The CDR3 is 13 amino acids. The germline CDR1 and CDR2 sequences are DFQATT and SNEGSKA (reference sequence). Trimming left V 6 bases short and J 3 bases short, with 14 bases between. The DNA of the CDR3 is TGCAGTGCAATAGGACAGCGTGACACTGAAGCTTTCTTT. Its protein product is CSAIGQRDTEAFF.

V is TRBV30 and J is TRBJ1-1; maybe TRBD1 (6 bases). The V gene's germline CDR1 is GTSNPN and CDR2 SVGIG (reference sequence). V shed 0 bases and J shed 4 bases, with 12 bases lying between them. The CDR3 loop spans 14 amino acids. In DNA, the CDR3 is TGTGCCTGGAGTGTTGTGGGGGCGGGCACTGAAGCTTTCTTT. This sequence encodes CAWSVVGAGTEAFF.

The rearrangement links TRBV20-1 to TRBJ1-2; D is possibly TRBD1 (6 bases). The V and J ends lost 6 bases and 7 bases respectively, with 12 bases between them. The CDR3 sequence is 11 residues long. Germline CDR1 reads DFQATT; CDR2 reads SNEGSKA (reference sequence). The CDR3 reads CSAVGRGGYTF. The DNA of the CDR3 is TGCAGTGCGGTCGGCAGGGGTGGCTACACCTTC.

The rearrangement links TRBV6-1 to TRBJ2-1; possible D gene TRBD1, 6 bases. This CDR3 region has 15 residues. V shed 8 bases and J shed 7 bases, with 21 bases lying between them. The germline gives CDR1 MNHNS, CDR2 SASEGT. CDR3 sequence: CASALPRGLRNEQFF. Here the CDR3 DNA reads TGTGCCAGCGCCCTCCCTAGGGGGTTGCGGAATGAGCAGTTCTTC.

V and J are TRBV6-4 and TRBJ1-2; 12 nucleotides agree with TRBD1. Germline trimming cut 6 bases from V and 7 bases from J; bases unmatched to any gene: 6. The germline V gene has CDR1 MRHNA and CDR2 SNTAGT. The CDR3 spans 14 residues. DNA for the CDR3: TGTGCCAGCAGCGCTGGGACAGGGGGCTCTGGCTACACCTTC. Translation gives CASSAGTGGSGYTF.

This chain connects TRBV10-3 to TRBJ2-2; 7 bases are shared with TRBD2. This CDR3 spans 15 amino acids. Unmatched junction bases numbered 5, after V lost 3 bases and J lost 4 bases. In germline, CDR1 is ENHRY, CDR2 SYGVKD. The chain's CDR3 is CAISEGRAGTGELFF. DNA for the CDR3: TGTGCCATCAGTGAAGGGAGGGCCGGCACCGGGGAGCTGTTTTTT.

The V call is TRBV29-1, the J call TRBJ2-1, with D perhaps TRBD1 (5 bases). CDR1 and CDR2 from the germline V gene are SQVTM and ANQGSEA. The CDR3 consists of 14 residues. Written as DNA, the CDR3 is TGCAACGCCGAACCCCAGGGATCCTACAATGAGCAGTTCTTC. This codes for CNAEPQGSYNEQFF.